The 2 T cell receptor beta chains in this list originate from one sample, sequenced in a study of early T cells in non-severe SARS-CoV-2 infection. TCRdb itself ran the 5' RACE reads through MiXCR, one entry per CDR3 protein. Found here are around 70,000 distinct CDR3 sequences, 9% to 15% of them singletons; the top ten hold under 2%. The sequenced sample consisted of whole blood. The receptor source for this set is an adult who was a healthcare worker with PCR-confirmed SARS-CoV-2 infection or an uninfected control (not recorded which).

This clonotype was counted only a few times. The rearrangement links TRBV7-3 to TRBJ2-1; D gene ambiguous. V was clipped by 0 bases and J by 7 bases, with 7 bases between them. Looked up from germline, CDR1 is SGHTA and CDR2 is FQGTGA. CDR3 length: 13 amino acids. As DNA, the CDR3 is TGTGCCAGCAGCTTAACCCGAGCTAATGAGCAGTTCTTC. Protein: CASSLTRANEQFF.

This clonotype has just a few counts. The gene calls are TRBV6-5 and TRBJ1-3; D ambiguous. There are 14 residues in the CDR3. CDR1 and CDR2 (germline): MNHEY, SVGAGI. Trimming took off 2 bases at V and 4 bases at J, with 9 bases between the two ends. Written as DNA, the CDR3 is TGTGCCAGCAGTTACAGGCAATCGGGAAACACCATATATTTT. Translating gives CASSYRQSGNTIYF.